This paragraph reports one T cell receptor (beta chain). Its antigen is unknown. The data stem from a study of cytomegalovirus exposure and HLA in healthy donors. Study findings and constraints: Sequence variants that were highly shared formed a cluster that was likely a sequencing artifact.

All the people who gave samples were healthy bone marrow donors. V lost 6 bases and J 1 base, leaving 13 bases between the germline ends. From germline, CDR1 is MNHEY and CDR2 SMNVEV (reference sequence). The CDR3 is made up of 14 amino acids. This PCR relied on a set of 60 Vbeta primers and 13 Jbeta primers. Assay used: immunoSEQ multiplex PCR; TCRdb lists only in-frame clones, some missing. The sample shows over 200,000 clones, about 80% of them seen only once. V gene TRBV27 combines with J gene TRBJ2-7; D not resolved. This clonotype originated in a male donor in good health and CMV-seronegative. Material: PBMCs. The DNA for the CDR3 is TGTGCCAGCAGCCTTAGTGGTCGGTCCTACGAGCAGTACTTC. Amino acid sequence: CASSLSGRSYEQYF.